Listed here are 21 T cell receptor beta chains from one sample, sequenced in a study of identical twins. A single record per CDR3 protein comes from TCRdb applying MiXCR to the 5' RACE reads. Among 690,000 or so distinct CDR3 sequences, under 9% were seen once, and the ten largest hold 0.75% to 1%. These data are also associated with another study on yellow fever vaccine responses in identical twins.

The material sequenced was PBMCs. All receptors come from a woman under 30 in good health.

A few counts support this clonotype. The CDR3 is CASSSRTMANEQYF. CDR3 in DNA: TGTGCCAGCAGCTCGAGGACAATGGCCAACGAGCAGTACTTC. V and J are TRBV7-9 and TRBJ2-7; TRBD1 might be the D (5 bases). The V end was cut by 4 bases, the J end by 5 bases, with 15 bases between. The CDR3 is 14 amino acids. The germline V gene encodes CDR1 SEHNR and CDR2 FQNEAQ (reference sequence).

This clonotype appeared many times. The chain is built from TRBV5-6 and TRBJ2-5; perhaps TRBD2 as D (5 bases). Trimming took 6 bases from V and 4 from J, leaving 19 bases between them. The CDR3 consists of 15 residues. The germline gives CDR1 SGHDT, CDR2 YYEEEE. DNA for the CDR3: TGTGCCAGCAAGTCTTTTCGCGGAGGAGGAGAGACCCAGTACTTC. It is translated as CASKSFRGGGETQYF.

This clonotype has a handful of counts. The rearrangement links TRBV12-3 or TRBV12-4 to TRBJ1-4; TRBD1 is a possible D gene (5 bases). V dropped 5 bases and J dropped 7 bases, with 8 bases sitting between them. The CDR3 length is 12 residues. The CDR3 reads CASSRTIEKLFF. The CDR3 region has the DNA TGTGCCAGCAGTCGGACAATTGAAAAACTGTTTTTT.

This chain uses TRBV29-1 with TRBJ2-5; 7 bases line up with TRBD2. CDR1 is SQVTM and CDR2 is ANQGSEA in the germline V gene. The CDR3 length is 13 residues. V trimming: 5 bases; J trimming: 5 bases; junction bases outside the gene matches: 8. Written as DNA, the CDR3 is TGCAGCGTTTCAGGCGGGAGCGTTGAGACCCAGTACTTC. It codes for CSVSGGSVETQYF.

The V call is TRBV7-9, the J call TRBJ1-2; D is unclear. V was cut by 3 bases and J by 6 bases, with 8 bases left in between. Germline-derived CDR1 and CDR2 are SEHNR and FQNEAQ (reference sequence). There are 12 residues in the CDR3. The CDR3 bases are TGTGCCAGCAGCTTTAAGGTTAATGGCTACACCTTC. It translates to CASSFKVNGYTF.

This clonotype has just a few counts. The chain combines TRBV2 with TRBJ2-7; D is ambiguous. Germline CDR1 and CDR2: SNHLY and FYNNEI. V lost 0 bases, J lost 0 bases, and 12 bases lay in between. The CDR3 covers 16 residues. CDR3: CASSEASRPFSYEQYF. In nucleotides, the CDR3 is TGTGCCAGCAGTGAAGCTTCCAGGCCCTTCTCCTACGAGCAGTACTTC. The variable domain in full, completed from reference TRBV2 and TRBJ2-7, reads EPEVTQTPSHQVTQMGQEVILRCVPISNHLYFYWYRQILGQKVEFLVSFYNNEISEKSEIFDDQFSVERPDGSNFTLKIRSTKLEDSAMYFCASSEASRPFSYEQYFGPGTRLTVT.

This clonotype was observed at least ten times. CDR3 sequence reads: CATSTRTSGSHYEQYF. The CDR3 region has the DNA TGTGCCACCAGCACCCGAACTAGCGGGAGTCACTACGAGCAGTACTTC. V is TRBV15 and J is TRBJ2-7, with 11 nucleotides matching TRBD2. The V segment lost 4 bases and the J segment 3 bases; nucleotides outside the gene matches: 8. The CDR3 consists of 16 residues. Germline values: CDR1 LNHNV, CDR2 YYDKDF (reference sequence).

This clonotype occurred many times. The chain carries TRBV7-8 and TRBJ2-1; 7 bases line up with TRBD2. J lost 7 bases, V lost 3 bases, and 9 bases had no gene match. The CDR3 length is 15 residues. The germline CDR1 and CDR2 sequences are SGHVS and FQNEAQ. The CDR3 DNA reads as TGTGCCAGCAGCTTCAAAGGACTAGGTCCGAATGAGCAGTTCTTC. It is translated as CASSFKGLGPNEQFF.

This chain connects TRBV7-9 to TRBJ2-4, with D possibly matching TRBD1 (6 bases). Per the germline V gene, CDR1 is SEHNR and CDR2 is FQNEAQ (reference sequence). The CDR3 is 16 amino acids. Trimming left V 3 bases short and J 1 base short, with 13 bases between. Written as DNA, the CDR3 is TGTGCCAGCAGCTTGGGCCCACAGGGTGCCAAAAACATTCAGTACTTC. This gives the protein CASSLGPQGAKNIQYF. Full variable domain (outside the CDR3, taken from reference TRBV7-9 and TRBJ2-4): DTGVSQNPRHKITKRGQNVTFRCDPISEHNRLYWYRQTLGQGPEFLTYFQNEAQLEKSRLLSDRFSAERPKGSFSTLEIQRTEQGDSAMYLCASSLGPQGAKNIQYFGAGTRLSVL.

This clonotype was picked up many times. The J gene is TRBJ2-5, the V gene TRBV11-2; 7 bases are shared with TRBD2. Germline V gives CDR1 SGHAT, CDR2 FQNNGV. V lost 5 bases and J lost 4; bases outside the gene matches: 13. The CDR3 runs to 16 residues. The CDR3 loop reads CASSVGQTSMAETQYF. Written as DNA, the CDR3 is TGTGCCAGCAGCGTGGGGCAGACTAGCATGGCAGAGACCCAGTACTTC.

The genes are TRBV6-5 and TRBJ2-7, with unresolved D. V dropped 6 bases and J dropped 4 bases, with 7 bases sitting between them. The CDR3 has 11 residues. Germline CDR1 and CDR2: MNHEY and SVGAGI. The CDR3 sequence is CASRKRYEQYF. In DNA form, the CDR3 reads TGTGCCAGCAGGAAAAGGTACGAGCAGTACTTC.

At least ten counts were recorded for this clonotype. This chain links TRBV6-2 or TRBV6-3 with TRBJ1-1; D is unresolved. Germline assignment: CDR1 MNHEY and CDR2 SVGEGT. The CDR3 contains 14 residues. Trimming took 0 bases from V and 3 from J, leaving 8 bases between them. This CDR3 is CASSYSTDYTEAFF. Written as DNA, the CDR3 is TGTGCCAGCAGTTACTCTACAGATTACACTGAAGCTTTCTTT.

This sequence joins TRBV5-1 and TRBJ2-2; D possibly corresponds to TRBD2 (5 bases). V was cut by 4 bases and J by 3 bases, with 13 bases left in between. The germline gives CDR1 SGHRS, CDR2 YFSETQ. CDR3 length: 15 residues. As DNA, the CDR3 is TGCGCCAGCAGCAAGGGAGACACCTACACCGGGGAGCTGTTTTTT. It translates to CASSKGDTYTGELFF. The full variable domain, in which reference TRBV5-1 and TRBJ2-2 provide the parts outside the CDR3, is KAGVTQTPRYLIKTRGQQVTLSCSPISGHRSVSWYQQTPGQGLQFLFEYFSETQRNKGNFPGRFSGRQFSNSRSEMNVSTLELGDSALYLCASSKGDTYTGELFFGEGSRLTVL.

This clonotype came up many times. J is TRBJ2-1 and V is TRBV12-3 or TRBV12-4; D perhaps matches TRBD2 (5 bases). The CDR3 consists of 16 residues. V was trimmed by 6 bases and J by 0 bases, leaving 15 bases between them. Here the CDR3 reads CASRQRGQSSYNEQFF. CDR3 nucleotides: TGTGCCAGCAGGCAACGAGGGCAGAGCTCCTACAATGAGCAGTTCTTC.

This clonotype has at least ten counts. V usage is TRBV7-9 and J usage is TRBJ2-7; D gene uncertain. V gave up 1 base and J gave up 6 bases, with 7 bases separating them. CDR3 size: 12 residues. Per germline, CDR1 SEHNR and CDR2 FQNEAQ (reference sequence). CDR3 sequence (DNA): TGTGCCAGCAGCTTAGACGGGTTCGAGCAGTACTTC. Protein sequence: CASSLDGFEQYF.

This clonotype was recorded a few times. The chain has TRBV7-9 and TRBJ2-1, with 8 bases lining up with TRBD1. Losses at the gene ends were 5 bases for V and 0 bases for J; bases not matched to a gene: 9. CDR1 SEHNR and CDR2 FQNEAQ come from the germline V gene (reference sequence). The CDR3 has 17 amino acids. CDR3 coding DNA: TGTGCCAGCAGCCCCCCCCCTGGGACAGGCTCCTACAATGAGCAGTTCTTC. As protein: CASSPPPGTGSYNEQFF.

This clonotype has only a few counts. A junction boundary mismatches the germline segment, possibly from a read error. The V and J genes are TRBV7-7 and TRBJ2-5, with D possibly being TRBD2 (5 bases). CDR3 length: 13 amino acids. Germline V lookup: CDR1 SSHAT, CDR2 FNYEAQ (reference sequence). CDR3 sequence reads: CASSEQGGKTQYF. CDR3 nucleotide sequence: TGTGCTAGCAGCGAACAAGGAGGAAAGACCCAGTACTTC.

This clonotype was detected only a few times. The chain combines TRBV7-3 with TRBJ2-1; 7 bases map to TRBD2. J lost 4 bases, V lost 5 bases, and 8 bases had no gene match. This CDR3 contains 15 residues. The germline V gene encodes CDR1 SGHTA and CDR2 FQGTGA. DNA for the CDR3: TGTGCCAGCAGCGAGTTGGGGGGGAATTACAATGAGCAGTTCTTC. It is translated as CASSELGGNYNEQFF.

The chain's CDR3 is CASSDGRITDTQYF. The CDR3 nucleotides read TGTGCCAGCAGTGATGGCCGGATCACAGATACGCAGTATTTT. The chain joins TRBV2 to TRBJ2-3; unclear D gene. The CDR3 contains 14 residues. Trimming removed 3 bases from V and 2 bases from J, with 9 bases in between. Germline assignment: CDR1 SNHLY and CDR2 FYNNEI.

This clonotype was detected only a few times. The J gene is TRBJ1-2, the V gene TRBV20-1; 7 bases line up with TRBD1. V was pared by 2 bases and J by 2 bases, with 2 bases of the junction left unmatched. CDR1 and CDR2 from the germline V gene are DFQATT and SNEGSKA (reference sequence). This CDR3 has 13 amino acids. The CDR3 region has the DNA TGCAGTGCTAGATCGGGACAGAACTATGGCTACACCTTC. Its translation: CSARSGQNYGYTF.

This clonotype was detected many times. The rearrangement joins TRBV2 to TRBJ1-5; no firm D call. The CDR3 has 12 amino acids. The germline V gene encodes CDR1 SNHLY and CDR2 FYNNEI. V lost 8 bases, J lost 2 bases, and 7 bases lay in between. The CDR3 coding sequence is TGTGCCAGCGAGATGGGCAATCAGCCCCAGCATTTT. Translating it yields CASEMGNQPQHF. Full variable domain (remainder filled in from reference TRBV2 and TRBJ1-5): EPEVTQTPSHQVTQMGQEVILRCVPISNHLYFYWYRQILGQKVEFLVSFYNNEISEKSEIFDDQFSVERPDGSNFTLKIRSTKLEDSAMYFCASEMGNQPQHFGDGTRLSIL.